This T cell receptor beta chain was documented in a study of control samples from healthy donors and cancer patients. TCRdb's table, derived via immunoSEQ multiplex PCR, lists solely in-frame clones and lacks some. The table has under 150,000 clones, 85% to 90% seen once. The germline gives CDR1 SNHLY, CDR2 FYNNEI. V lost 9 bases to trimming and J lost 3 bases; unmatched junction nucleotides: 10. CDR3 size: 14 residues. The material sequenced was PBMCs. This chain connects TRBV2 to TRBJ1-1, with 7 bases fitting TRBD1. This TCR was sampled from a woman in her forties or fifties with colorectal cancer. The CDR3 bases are TGTGCCAGGGGGACAGCCACTACGGACACTGAAGCTTTCTTT. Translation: CARGTATTDTEAFF.